Shown below are 23 T cell receptor beta chains from a single sample sequenced in a study of cytomegalovirus exposure and HLA in healthy donors. 13 Jbeta primers and 60 Vbeta primers were used for the PCR. Produced via immunoSEQ multiplex PCR; TCRdb's table is partial and in-frame only. Of under 200,000 clones listed, about three quarters are singletons. The sample comprised PBMCs. The receptors derive from a woman in her 30s in good health and CMV-seronegative.

This chain uses TRBV11-2 with TRBJ2-1; the D gene is possibly TRBD2 (6 bases). Looked up from germline, CDR1 is SGHAT and CDR2 is FQNNGV. V lost 2 bases and J 6 bases, leaving 14 bases between the germline ends. CDR3 length: 15 residues. CDR3 sequence (DNA): TGTGCCAGCAGCTTATTGGGGGGAGTGGGCAATGAGCAGTTCTTC. This encodes CASSLLGGVGNEQFF.

This clone has a single count. The rearrangement joins TRBV7-9 to TRBJ1-4; 9 nucleotides agree with TRBD1. CDR1 and CDR2 from the germline V gene are SEHNR and FQNEAQ (reference sequence). CDR3 size: 15 residues. V shed 1 base and J 8 bases; nucleotides not matched to a gene: 5. The CDR3 loop is CASSLVGTGWEKLFF. For the CDR3, the DNA is TGTGCCAGCAGCTTAGTTGGGACAGGGTGGGAAAAACTGTTTTTT.

The chain employs TRBV7-2 and TRBJ2-2; D perhaps matches TRBD1 (6 bases). The CDR3 totals 14 residues. V was pared by 5 bases and J by 6 bases, with 13 bases between. The germline gives CDR1 SGHTA, CDR2 FQGNSA. The DNA of the CDR3 is TGTGCCAGCAGCGCCAATACAGGGCCCGGGGAGCTGTTTTTT. It yields the protein CASSANTGPGELFF.

The chain is built from TRBV5-1 and TRBJ1-1; D possibly corresponds to TRBD1 (5 bases). The ends were cut back, 4 bases at V and 8 bases at J, with 15 bases in the middle. Germline V lookup: CDR1 SGHRS, CDR2 YFSETQ. There are 13 residues in the CDR3. The CDR3: CASSPHWGEEAFF. In DNA, the CDR3 is TGCGCCAGCAGCCCCCATTGGGGGGAGGAAGCTTTCTTT.

The chain has TRBV16 and TRBJ1-1, with D unresolved. CDR1 and CDR2 from the germline V gene are KGHSY and FQNENV. V lost 0 bases to trimming and J lost 1 base, with 9 bases between them. The CDR3 is 15 amino acids. CDR3 nucleotides: TGTGCCAGCAGCCAATCGCGGGGTGCGAACACTGAAGCTTTCTTT. Protein product: CASSQSRGANTEAFF.

The chain links TRBV7-3 to TRBJ2-2; D not resolved. The germline V gene has CDR1 SGHTA and CDR2 FQGTGA. The CDR3 consists of 16 residues. V shed 2 bases and J shed 0 bases, with 10 bases lying between them. The CDR3 DNA reads as TGTGCCAGCAGCTTATTGGCCTTCGCGAACACCGGGGAGCTGTTTTTT. Translating it yields CASSLLAFANTGELFF.

This chain joins TRBV2 and TRBJ2-5; D not resolved. The end of the DNA fits TRBJ2-7 better, so the J call may be wrong. The germline V gene has CDR1 SNHLY and CDR2 FYNNEI. CDR3 length: 11 amino acids. CDR3 amino acids: CASSAAYEQYF. Written as DNA, the CDR3 is TGTGCCAGCAGCGCCGCCTACGAGCAGTACTTC.

This rearrangement joins TRBV15 to TRBJ2-2; the D gene is possibly TRBD1 (5 bases). The V gene's germline CDR1 is LNHNV and CDR2 YYDKDF (reference sequence). V was trimmed by 3 bases and J by 3 bases, leaving 8 bases between them. The CDR3 covers 14 residues. In nucleotides, the CDR3 is TGTGCCACCAGCAGGGACACCTACACCGGGGAGCTGTTTTTT. Its translation is CATSRDTYTGELFF.

The chain carries TRBV7-2 and TRBJ1-5; TRBD1 matches at 9 bases. The germline CDR1 and CDR2 sequences are SGHTA and FQGNSA. The CDR3 covers 17 residues. The V gene end was trimmed by 3 bases and the J gene end by 7 bases; junction bases not matched to a gene: 13. The chain's CDR3 is CASSFGTGTVARQPQHF. CDR3 bases: TGTGCCAGCAGCTTTGGGACAGGGACTGTGGCGAGGCAGCCCCAGCATTTT. Complete variable domain (other parts from reference TRBV7-2 and TRBJ1-5): GAGVSQSPSNKVTEKGKDVELRCDPISGHTALYWYRQSLGQGLEFLIYFQGNSAPDKSGLPSDRFSAERTGGSVSTLTIQRTQQEDSAVYLCASSFGTGTVARQPQHFGDGTRLSIL.

The chain combines TRBV7-8 with TRBJ1-5; D is uncertain. The CDR3 totals 15 residues. The germline V and J ends were trimmed by 6 bases and 7 bases, with 19 bases remaining between them. The germline V gene has CDR1 SGHVS and CDR2 FQNEAQ. This CDR3 is CASREEGRLGQPQHF. The CDR3 region has the DNA TGTGCCAGCAGGGAGGAAGGACGGCTAGGGCAGCCCCAGCATTTT.

This clone was seen more than once but under ten times. The chain links TRBV5-1 to TRBJ1-2, with D maybe TRBD1 (6 bases). Between the trimmed V and J ends, which lost 1 base and 7 bases, there was a span of 11 bases. This CDR3 region has 13 residues. Germline lookup yields CDR1 SGHRS and CDR2 YFSETQ. The CDR3 sequence: CASSLLQGGGYTF. CDR3 coding DNA: TGCGCCAGCAGCTTGCTACAGGGCGGTGGCTACACCTTC.

The chain joins TRBV15 to TRBJ2-7; 8 nucleotides align to TRBD1. After removal of 5 bases from V and 0 bases from J, the junction contained 15 bases not matched to a gene. The CDR3 is 18 residues long. From germline, CDR1 is LNHNV and CDR2 YYDKDF (reference sequence). The CDR3 here is CATSPLPGFTGGSYEQYF. The CDR3 DNA is TGTGCCACCAGCCCTCTACCGGGATTCACAGGGGGCTCCTACGAGCAGTACTTC. Using reference TRBV15 and TRBJ2-7 for the parts outside the CDR3, the full variable domain is DAMVIQNPRYQVTQFGKPVTLSCSQTLNHNVMYWYQQKSSQAPKLLFHYYDKDFNNEADTPDNFQSRRPNTSFCFLDIRSPGLGDTAMYLCATSPLPGFTGGSYEQYFGPGTRLTVT.

The chain couples TRBV7-3 to TRBJ2-5; 11 bases agree with TRBD1. There are 14 residues in the CDR3. The V gene's germline CDR1 is SGHTA and CDR2 FQGTGA. V was pared by 7 bases and J by 5 bases, with 6 bases of the junction left unmatched. CDR3 in DNA: TGTGCCAGCAAACCGGGACAGGGGGAGGAGACCCAGTACTTC. Translated: CASKPGQGEETQYF. The full variable domain, its missing parts supplied by reference TRBV7-3 and TRBJ2-5, is GAGVSQTPSNKVTEKGKYVELRCDPISGHTALYWYRQSLGQGPEFLIYFQGTGAADDSGLPNDRFFAVRPEGSVSTLKIQRTERGDSAVYLCASKPGQGEETQYFGPGTRLLVL.

V usage is TRBV10-1 and J usage is TRBJ1-5; D is undetermined. The CDR3 has 15 amino acids. V dropped 6 bases and J dropped 2 bases, with 14 bases sitting between them. The germline CDR1 and CDR2 sequences are WNHNN and SYGVQD (reference sequence). The CDR3 sequence is CASSVGERRNQPQHF. The DNA for the CDR3 is TGCGCCAGCAGCGTCGGGGAAAGGCGCAATCAGCCCCAGCATTTT.

This clone has more than one count but fewer than ten. The V and J genes are TRBV6-4 and TRBJ2-2, with TRBD1 as a possible D gene (5 bases). The germline V and J ends were trimmed by 2 bases and 8 bases, with 9 bases remaining between them. The CDR3 runs 13 residues. Germline lookup yields CDR1 MRHNA and CDR2 SNTAGT. The CDR3 sequence: CASSDRGLGELFF. In nucleotides, the CDR3 is TGTGCCAGCAGTGACAGGGGATTAGGGGAGCTGTTTTTT.

The V gene is TRBV7-3, the J gene TRBJ2-1, with TRBD2 identical over 8 bases. CDR3 length equals 16 residues. The trim removed 3 bases at V and 4 bases at J, leaving 8 bases unmatched. Germline V gene data show CDR1 as SGHTA and CDR2 as FQGTGA. This CDR3 is CASSFIAGGPYNEQFF. CDR3 coding DNA: TGTGCCAGCAGCTTCATTGCGGGGGGCCCTTACAATGAGCAGTTCTTC.

The genes are TRBV7-9 and TRBJ2-1; a possible D gene is TRBD2 (5 bases). This CDR3 contains 14 residues. Germline lookup yields CDR1 SEHNR and CDR2 FQNEAQ (reference sequence). Trimming removed 4 bases at V and 6 bases at J, with 13 bases between. The CDR3: CASSSGNKFNEQFF. The CDR3 nucleotides are TGTGCCAGCAGCTCCGGGAACAAGTTCAATGAGCAGTTCTTC.

The gene calls are TRBV5-1 and TRBJ1-1, with 7 bases lining up with TRBD1. V lost 4 bases and J lost 3; bases outside the gene matches: 9. The CDR3 sequence is 15 residues long. In germline, CDR1 is SGHRS, CDR2 YFSETQ. The CDR3 DNA reads as TGCGCCAGCAGCAGACTGACAGGGTCGGACACTGAAGCTTTCTTT. Translated: CASSRLTGSDTEAFF.

The chain employs TRBV19 and TRBJ1-1; tentative D call: TRBD1 (6 bases). V gave up 2 bases and J gave up 11 bases, with 18 bases separating them. Germline CDR1 LNHDA, CDR2 SQIVND (reference sequence). The CDR3 is made up of 14 amino acids. CDR3 amino acids: CASSIPGQWRAAFF. CDR3 nucleotides: TGTGCCAGTAGTATACCTGGACAGTGGCGTGCTGCTTTCTTT.

The V call is TRBV10-3, the J call TRBJ1-3; TRBD1 is a possible D gene (5 bases). V lost 7 bases and J lost 4, with 20 bases in between. The CDR3 runs to 16 residues. The germline gives CDR1 ENHRY, CDR2 SYGVKD. The CDR3 sequence: CAITPQQGSSGNTIYF. CDR3 DNA sequence: TGTGCCATCACCCCCCAGCAGGGATCCTCCGGAAACACCATATATTTT.

J is TRBJ1-6 and V is TRBV7-9; 8 bases match TRBD1. CDR1 is SEHNR and CDR2 is FQNEAQ in the germline V gene (reference sequence). Losses at the gene ends were 5 bases for V and 8 bases for J; bases not matched to a gene: 8. CDR3 size: 15 residues. CDR3 DNA sequence: TGTGCCAGCAGCACAGGACAGGGTGTTTATTCACCCCTCCACTTT. It translates to CASSTGQGVYSPLHF.

This clone was counted once. The chain links TRBV27 to TRBJ1-2; D is undetermined. From germline, CDR1 is MNHEY and CDR2 SMNVEV (reference sequence). This CDR3 region has 13 residues. Trimming left V 3 bases short and J 4 bases short, with 9 bases between. CDR3 loop: CASSFTQTYGYTF. CDR3 in DNA: TGTGCCAGCAGTTTCACACAGACCTATGGCTACACCTTC.

The chain carries TRBV2 and TRBJ1-1; TRBD1 is a possible D gene (6 bases). Per germline, CDR1 SNHLY and CDR2 FYNNEI. Trimming took off 2 bases at V and 2 bases at J, with 12 bases between the two ends. This CDR3 is built from 15 residues. This chain's CDR3 is CASSEMGRGNTEAFF. The CDR3 region has the DNA TGTGCCAGCAGTGAAATGGGCAGGGGAAACACTGAAGCTTTCTTT.